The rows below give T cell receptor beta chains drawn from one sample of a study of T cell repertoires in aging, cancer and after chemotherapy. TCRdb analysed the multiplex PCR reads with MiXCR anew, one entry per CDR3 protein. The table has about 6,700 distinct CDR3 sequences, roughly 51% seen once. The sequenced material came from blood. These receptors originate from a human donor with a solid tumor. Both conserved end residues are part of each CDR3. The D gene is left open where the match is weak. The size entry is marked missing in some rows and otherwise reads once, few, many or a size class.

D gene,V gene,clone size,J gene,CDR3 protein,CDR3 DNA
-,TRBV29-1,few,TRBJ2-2,CSVAGDTGELFF,TGCAGCGTTGCTGGGGACACCGGGGAGCTGTTTTTT
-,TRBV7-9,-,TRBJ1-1,CASSFPQLNTEAFF,TGTGCCAGCAGTTTCCCCCAGTTGAACACTGAAGCTTTCTTT
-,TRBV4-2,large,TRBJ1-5,CASSPQLNQPQHF,TGTGCCAGCAGCCCCCAATTGAATCAGCCCCAGCATTTT
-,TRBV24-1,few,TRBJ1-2,CATSEATGGAFGYTF,TGTGCCACCAGTGAGGCGACGGGGGGCGCGTTCGGCTACACCTTC
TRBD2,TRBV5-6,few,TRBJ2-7,CASSADGLAGGPVEQYF,TGTGCCAGCAGCGCTGATGGACTAGCGGGAGGGCCGGTCGAGCAGTACTTC
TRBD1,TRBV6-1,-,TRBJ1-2,CASRTPGQGVYDYGYTF,TGTGCCAGCAGAACCCCGGGACAGGGGGTGTATGACTATGGCTACACCTTC
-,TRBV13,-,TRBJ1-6,CASNLTTSSYNSPLHF,TGTGCCAGCAACCTGACGACCAGCTCCTATAATTCACCCCTCCACTTT
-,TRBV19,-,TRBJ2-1,CASSIGLNDNEQFF,TGTGCCAGTAGTATTGGGCTAAACGACAATGAGCAGTTCTTC
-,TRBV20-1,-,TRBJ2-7,CSARVGYLGREQYF,TGCAGTGCTAGAGTGGGCTACTTAGGCAGAGAGCAGTACTTC
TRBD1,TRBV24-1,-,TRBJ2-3,CATSDRVTGWTDTQYF,TGTGCCACCAGTGATCGAGTGACAGGGTGGACAGATACGCAGTATTTT
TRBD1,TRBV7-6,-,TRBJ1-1,CASSQGQGWTEAFF,TGTGCCAGCAGCCAGGGACAGGGGTGGACTGAAGCTTTCTTT
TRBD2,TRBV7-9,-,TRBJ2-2,CASSTIAGAHGELFF,TGTGCCAGCAGCACAATAGCGGGAGCGCACGGGGAGCTGTTTTTT
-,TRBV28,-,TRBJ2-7,CASSSGGHHYEQYF,TGTGCCAGCAGTTCCGGGGGACACCACTACGAGCAGTACTTC
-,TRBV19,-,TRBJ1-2,CASSMDLFYYGYTF,TGTGCCAGTAGTATGGACCTCTTTTACTATGGCTACACCTTC
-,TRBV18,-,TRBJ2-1,CASSPGTGDNEQFF,TGTGCCAGCTCACCAGGGACGGGAGACAATGAGCAGTTCTTC
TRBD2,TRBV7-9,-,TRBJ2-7,CASSLAMLRQGGEQYF,TGTGCCAGCAGCTTAGCCATGTTGAGGCAGGGAGGGGAGCAGTACTTC
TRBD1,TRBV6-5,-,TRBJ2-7,CASSPGTGVRLGEQYF,TGTGCCAGCAGTCCAGGGACAGGGGTGAGACTTGGTGAGCAGTACTTC
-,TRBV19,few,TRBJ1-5,CASSIERVQPQHF,TGTGCCAGTAGTATAGAAAGGGTTCAGCCCCAGCATTTT
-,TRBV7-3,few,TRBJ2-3,CASSLVSADTQYF,TGTGCCAGCAGCTTAGTCAGCGCAGATACGCAGTATTTT
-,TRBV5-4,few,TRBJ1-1,CASSLGDLTEAFF,TGTGCCAGCAGCTTAGGGGACCTAACTGAAGCTTTCTTT
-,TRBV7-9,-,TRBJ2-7,CASSLGMRTRERGRYF,TGTGCCAGCAGCTTAGGCATGAGGACCCGTGAGCGAGGGCGGTACTTC
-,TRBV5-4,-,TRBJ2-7,CASSQSGTASYEQYF,TGTGCCAGCAGCCAATCCGGGACGGCTTCCTACGAGCAGTACTTC
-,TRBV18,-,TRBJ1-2,CASSLTNGRPRYGYTF,TGTGCCAGCTCACTGACCAACGGAAGACCCCGCTATGGCTACACCTTC
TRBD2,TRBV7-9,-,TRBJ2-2,CASSPWTSFPTGELFF,TGCGCCAGCAGCCCTTGGACTAGTTTCCCCACCGGGGAGCTGTTTTTT
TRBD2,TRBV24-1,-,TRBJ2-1,CATSDPLSGGRQYNEQFF,TGTGCCACAAGTGATCCTCTGTCGGGAGGGCGCCAATACAATGAGCAGTTCTTC
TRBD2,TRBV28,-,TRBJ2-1,CASSLLTSGRAIRNEQFF,TGTGCCAGCAGTTTATTGACTAGCGGGAGGGCCATTCGCAATGAGCAGTTCTTC
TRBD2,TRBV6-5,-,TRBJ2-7,CASAAGVPYEQYF,TGTGCCAGCGCGGCGGGAGTACCCTACGAGCAGTACTTC
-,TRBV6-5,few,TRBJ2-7,CASSYGRGAYEQYF,TGTGCCAGCAGTTACGGGCGGGGAGCCTACGAGCAGTACTTC
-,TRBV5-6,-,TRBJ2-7,CASSPFPGRHYEQYF,TGTGCCAGCAGCCCCTTTCCGGGCAGGCACTACGAGCAGTACTTC
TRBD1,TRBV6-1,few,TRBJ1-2,CASTEGTGGSYTF,TGTGCCAGCACCGAGGGGACAGGGGGCTCCTACACCTTC
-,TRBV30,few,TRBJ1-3,CAWSLASGNTIYF,TGTGCCTGGAGTTTAGCCTCTGGAAACACCATATATTTT
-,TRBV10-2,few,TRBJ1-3,CASSEAEDTIYF,TGCGCCAGCAGTGAGGCGGAGGACACCATATATTTT
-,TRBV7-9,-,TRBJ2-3,CASSLAQDSTTDTQYF,TGTGCCAGCAGCTTAGCGCAGGACTCCACGACAGATACGCAGTATTTT
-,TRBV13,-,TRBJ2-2,CASSSWGYLEGTGELFF,TGTGCCAGCAGCTCGTGGGGATACCTCGAGGGCACCGGGGAGCTGTTTTTT
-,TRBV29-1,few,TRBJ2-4,CSVEEPGLDIQYF,TGCAGCGTTGAAGAACCAGGTTTGGACATTCAGTACTTC
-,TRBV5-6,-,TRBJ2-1,CASSLINEQFF,TGTGCCAGCAGCTTGATCAATGAGCAGTTCTTC
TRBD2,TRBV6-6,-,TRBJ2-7,CASSDPSGTYEQYF,TGTGCCAGCAGTGACCCTAGCGGGACCTACGAGCAGTACTTC
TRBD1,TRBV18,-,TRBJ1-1,CASSPRTGRLNTEAFF,TGTGCCAGCTCACCTCGGACAGGGCGTTTGAACACTGAAGCTTTCTTT
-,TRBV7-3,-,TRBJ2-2,CASSLDGSRTGELFF,TGTGCCAGCAGCTTAGACGGGAGTCGCACCGGGGAGCTGTTTTTT
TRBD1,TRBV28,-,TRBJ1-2,CASSFAGGGTGLTYGYTF,TGTGCCAGCAGTTTTGCCGGGGGGGGGACAGGTCTTACCTATGGCTACACCTTC
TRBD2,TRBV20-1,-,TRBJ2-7,CSARGLAGGPEEQYF,TGCAGTGCACGCGGGCTAGCGGGAGGGCCAGAGGAGCAGTACTTC
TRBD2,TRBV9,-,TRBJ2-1,CASSPSGRYYNEQFF,TGTGCCAGCAGTCCGAGCGGGAGGTACTACAATGAGCAGTTCTTC
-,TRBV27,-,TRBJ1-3,CASISGNTIYF,TGTGCCAGCATCTCTGGAAACACCATATATTTT
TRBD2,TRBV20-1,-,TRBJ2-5,CSASGLAPNSGQETQYF,TGCAGTGCTTCCGGACTAGCTCCAAATAGTGGACAAGAGACCCAGTACTTC
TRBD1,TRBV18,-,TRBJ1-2,CASSPPGTGGQPGGYTF,TGTGCCAGCTCACCACCTGGGACAGGGGGCCAACCCGGTGGCTACACCTTC
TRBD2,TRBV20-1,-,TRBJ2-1,CSGTSGSGNEQFF,TGCAGTGGTACTAGCGGGAGCGGCAATGAGCAGTTCTTC
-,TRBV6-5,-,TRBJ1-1,CASRIGENTEAFF,TGTGCCAGCAGAATAGGGGAGAACACTGAAGCTTTCTTT
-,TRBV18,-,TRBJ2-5,CASSPYSGTRETQYF,TGTGCCAGCTCACCATACTCCGGGACAAGAGAGACCCAGTACTTC